Sequencing of this TCR beta chain was carried out in a study of graft-versus-host responses after intestinal transplantation. Here immunoSEQ multiplex PCR was the method, and the copy in TCRdb shows in-frame clones only, minus some. The sample consists of fewer than 5,500 clones, approximately 76% of them appearing once. Trimming left V 5 bases short and J 3 bases short, with 19 bases between. Germline lookup yields CDR1 SGHVS and CDR2 FQNEAQ. The CDR3 runs 17 residues. The clonotype was recovered from a human patient who received an intestinal transplant, so some T cells may come from the graft donor. V usage is TRBV7-8 and J usage is TRBJ1-4; D unclear. The sequencing used PBMCs, collected about 530 days after intestinal transplant. CDR3 in amino acids: CASSLLGFVPANEKLFF. CDR3 nucleotide sequence: TGTGCCAGCAGCCTCCTGGGGTTTGTGCCGGCTAATGAAAAACTGTTTTTT. Full variable domain (rest looked up from reference TRBV7-8 and TRBJ1-4): GAGVSQSPRYKVAKRGQDVALRCDPISGHVSLFWYQQALGQGPEFLTYFQNEAQLDKSGLPSDRFFAERPEGSVSTLKIQRTQQEDSAVYLCASSLLGFVPANEKLFFGSGTQLSVL.